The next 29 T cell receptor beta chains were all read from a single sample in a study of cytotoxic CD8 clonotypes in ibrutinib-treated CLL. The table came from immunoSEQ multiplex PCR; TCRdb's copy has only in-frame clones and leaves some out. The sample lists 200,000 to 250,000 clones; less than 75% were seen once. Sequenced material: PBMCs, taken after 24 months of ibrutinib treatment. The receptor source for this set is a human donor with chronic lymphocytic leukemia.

DNA of the CDR3: TGTGCCAGCCGTCCCACCGGAGGGTATGAGCAGTTCTTC. This codes for CASRPTGGYEQFF. The chain joins TRBV27 to TRBJ2-1; a possible D gene is TRBD2 (6 bases). Trimming cost V 8 bases and J 8 bases, with 16 bases left between them. CDR1 and CDR2 from the germline V gene are MNHEY and SMNVEV (reference sequence). This CDR3 has 13 residues.

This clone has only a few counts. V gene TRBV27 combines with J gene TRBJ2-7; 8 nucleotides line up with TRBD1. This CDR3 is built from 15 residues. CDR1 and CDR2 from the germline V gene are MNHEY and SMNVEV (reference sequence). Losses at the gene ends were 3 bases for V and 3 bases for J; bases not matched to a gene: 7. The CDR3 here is CASSFAQGAFYEQYF. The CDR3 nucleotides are TGTGCCAGCAGTTTCGCTCAGGGGGCATTCTACGAGCAGTACTTC.

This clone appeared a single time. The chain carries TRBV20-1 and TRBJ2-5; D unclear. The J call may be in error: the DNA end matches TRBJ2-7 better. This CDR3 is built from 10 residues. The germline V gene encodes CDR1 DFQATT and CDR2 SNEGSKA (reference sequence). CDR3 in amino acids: CSAPDYEQYF. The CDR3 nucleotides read TGCAGTGCTCCAGACTACGAGCAGTACTTC.

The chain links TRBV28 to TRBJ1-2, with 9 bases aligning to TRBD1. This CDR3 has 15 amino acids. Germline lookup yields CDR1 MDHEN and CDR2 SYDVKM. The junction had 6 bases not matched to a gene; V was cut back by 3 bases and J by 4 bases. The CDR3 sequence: CASSFGTGGPYGYTF. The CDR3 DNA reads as TGTGCCAGCAGTTTTGGAACAGGGGGCCCCTATGGCTACACCTTC.

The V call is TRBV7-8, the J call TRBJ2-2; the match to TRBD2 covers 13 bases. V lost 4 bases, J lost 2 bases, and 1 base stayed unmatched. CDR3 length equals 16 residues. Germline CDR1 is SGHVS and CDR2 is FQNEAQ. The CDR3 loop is CASSSGLAGNTGELFF. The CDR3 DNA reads TGTGCCAGCAGCTCGGGACTAGCGGGAAACACCGGGGAGCTGTTTTTT.

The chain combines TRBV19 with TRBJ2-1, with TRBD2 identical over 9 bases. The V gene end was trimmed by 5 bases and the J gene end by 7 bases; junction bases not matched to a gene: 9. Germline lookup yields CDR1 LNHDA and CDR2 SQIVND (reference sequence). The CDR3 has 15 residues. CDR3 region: CASSRGRVGINEQFF. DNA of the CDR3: TGTGCCAGTAGTCGCGGGAGGGTTGGGATTAATGAGCAGTTCTTC.

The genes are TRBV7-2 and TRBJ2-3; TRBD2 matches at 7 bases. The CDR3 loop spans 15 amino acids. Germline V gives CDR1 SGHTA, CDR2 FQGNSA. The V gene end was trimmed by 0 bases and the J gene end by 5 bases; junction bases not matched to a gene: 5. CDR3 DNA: TGTGCCAGCAGCTTAGCGGGAGGGCCAGGAGATACGCAGTATTTT. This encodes CASSLAGGPGDTQYF.

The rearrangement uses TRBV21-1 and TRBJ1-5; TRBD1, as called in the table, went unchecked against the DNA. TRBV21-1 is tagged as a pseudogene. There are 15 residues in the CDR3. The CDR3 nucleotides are TGTGCCAGCATAGGACAGGCAAATAGCAATCAGCCCCAGCATTTT. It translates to CASIGQANSNQPQHF.

CDR3 protein: CASTPGGGATQYF. DNA for the CDR3: TGTGCCAGCACCCCAGGCGGGGGAGCAACGCAGTATTTT. The chain recombines TRBV7-2 with TRBJ2-3; 7 nucleotides agree with TRBD2. The germline V gene has CDR1 SGHTA and CDR2 FQGNSA. This CDR3 is built from 13 residues. V lost 7 bases to trimming and J lost 9 bases; unmatched junction nucleotides: 10.

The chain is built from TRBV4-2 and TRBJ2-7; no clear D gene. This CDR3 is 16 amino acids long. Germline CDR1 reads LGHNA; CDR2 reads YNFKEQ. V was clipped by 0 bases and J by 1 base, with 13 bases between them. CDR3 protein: CASSQDRDASSYEQYF. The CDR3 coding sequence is TGTGCCAGCAGCCAAGATCGAGATGCTAGTTCCTACGAGCAGTACTTC.

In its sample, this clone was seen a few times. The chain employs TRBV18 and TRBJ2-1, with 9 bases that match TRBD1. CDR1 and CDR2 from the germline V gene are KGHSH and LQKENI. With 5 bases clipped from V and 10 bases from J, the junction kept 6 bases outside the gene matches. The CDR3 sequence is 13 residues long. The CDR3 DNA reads TGTGCCAGCTCAGAGCGGACAGGGGACGAGCAGTTCTTC. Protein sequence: CASSERTGDEQFF.

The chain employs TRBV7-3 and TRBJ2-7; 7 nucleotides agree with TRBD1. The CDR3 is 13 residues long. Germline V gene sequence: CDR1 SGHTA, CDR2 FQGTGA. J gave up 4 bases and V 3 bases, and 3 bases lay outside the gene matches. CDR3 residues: CASSFGTEYEQYF. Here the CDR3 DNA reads TGTGCCAGCAGCTTCGGGACAGAATACGAGCAGTACTTC.

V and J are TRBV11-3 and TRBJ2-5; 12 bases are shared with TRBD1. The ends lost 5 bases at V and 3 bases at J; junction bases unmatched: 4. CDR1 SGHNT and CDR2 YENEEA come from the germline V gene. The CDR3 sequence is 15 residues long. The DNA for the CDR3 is TGTGCCAGCAGCCCCGGGACAGGGGGCGAAGAGACCCAGTACTTC. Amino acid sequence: CASSPGTGGEETQYF.

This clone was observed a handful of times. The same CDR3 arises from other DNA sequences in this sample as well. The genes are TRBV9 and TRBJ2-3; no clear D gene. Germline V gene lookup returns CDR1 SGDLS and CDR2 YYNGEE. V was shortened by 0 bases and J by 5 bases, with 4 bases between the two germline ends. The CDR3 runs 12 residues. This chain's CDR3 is CASSVVGDTQYF. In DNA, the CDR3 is TGTGCCAGCAGCGTAGTAGGAGATACGCAGTATTTT.

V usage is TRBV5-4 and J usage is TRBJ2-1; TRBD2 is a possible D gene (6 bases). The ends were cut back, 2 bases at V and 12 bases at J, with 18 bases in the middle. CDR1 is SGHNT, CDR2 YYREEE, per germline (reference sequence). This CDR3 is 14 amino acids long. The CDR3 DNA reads TGTGCCAGCAGCTTCTCCGGGACTCAAAAAGGGCAGTTCTTC. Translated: CASSFSGTQKGQFF.

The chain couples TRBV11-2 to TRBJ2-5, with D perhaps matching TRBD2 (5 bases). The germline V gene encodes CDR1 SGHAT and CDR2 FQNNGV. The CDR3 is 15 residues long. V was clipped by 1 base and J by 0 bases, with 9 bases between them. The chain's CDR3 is CASSLGTRDQETQYF. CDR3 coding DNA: TGTGCCAGCAGCTTAGGAACGCGGGACCAAGAGACCCAGTACTTC.

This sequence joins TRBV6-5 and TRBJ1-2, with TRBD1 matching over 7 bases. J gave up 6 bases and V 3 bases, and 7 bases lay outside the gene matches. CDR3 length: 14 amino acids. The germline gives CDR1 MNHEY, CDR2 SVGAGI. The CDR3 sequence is CASSYFQGGDGYTF. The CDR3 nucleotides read TGTGCCAGCAGTTATTTCCAGGGGGGCGATGGCTACACCTTC.

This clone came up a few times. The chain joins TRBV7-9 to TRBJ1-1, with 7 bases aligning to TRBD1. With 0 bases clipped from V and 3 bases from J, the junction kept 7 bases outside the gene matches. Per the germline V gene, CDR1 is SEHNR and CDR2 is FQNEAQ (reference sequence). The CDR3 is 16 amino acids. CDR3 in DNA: TGTGCCAGCAGCTTAGCGTTGGGAGGGGGCTACACTGAAGCTTTCTTT. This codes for CASSLALGGGYTEAFF.

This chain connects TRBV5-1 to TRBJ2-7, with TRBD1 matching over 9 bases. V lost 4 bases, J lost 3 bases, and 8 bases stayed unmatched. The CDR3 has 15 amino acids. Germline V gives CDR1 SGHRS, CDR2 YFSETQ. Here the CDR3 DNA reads TGCGCCAGCAGCCCGGCTGGACAGGGGAACTACGAGCAGTACTTC. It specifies CASSPAGQGNYEQYF.

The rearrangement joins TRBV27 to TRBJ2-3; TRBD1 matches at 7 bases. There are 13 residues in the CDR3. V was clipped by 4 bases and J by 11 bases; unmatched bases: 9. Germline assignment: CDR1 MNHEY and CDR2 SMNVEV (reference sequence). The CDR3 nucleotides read TGTGCCAGCAGTTCATTACAGGGGAGTGTGCAGTATTTT. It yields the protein CASSSLQGSVQYF.

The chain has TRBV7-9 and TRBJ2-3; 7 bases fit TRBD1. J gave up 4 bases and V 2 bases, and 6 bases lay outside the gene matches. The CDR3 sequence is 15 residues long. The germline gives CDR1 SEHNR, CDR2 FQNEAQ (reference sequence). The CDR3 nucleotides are TGTGCCAGCAGCTTATCCCTGGGACAGTCAGATACGCAGTATTTT. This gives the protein CASSLSLGQSDTQYF.

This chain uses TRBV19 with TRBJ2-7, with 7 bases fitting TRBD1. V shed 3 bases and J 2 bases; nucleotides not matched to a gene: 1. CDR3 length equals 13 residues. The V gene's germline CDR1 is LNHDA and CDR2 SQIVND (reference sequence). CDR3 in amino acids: CASSIQGAYEQYF. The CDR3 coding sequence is TGTGCCAGTAGTATCCAGGGGGCCTACGAGCAGTACTTC.

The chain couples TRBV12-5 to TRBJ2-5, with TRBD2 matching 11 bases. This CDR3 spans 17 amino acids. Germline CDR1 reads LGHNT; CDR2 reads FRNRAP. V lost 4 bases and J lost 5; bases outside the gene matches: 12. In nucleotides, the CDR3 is TGTGCTAGTGGTTCCACTGCTGAGACTAGCGGGGTTGAGACCCAGTACTTC. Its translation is CASGSTAETSGVETQYF.

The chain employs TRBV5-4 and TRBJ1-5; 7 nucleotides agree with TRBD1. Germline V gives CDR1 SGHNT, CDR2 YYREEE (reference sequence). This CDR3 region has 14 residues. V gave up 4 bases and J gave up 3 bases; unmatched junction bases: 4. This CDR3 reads CASSIDRANQPQHF. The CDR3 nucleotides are TGTGCCAGCAGCATAGACAGGGCCAATCAGCCCCAGCATTTT.

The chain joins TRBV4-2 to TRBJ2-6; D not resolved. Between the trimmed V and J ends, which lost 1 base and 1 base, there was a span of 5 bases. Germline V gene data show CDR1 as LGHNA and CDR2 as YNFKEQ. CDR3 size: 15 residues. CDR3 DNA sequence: TGTGCCAGCAGCCAAGTGGGATCTGGGGCCAACGTCCTGACTTTC. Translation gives CASSQVGSGANVLTF.

The CDR3 spells CASSQYRYTGELFF. DNA of the CDR3: TGTGCCAGCAGCCAGTATCGGTACACCGGGGAGCTGTTTTTT. The rearrangement uses TRBV13 and TRBJ2-2; no reliable D call. The V and J ends lost 5 bases and 3 bases respectively, with 10 bases between them. Germline CDR1 reads PRHDT; CDR2 reads FYEKMQ (reference sequence). This CDR3 is 14 amino acids long.

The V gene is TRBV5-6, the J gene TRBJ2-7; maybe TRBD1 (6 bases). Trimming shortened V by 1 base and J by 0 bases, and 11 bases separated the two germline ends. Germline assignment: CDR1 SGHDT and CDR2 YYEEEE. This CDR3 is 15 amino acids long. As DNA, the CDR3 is TGTGCCAGCAGCTTGACACCGGACAGCTCCTACGAGCAGTACTTC. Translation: CASSLTPDSSYEQYF.

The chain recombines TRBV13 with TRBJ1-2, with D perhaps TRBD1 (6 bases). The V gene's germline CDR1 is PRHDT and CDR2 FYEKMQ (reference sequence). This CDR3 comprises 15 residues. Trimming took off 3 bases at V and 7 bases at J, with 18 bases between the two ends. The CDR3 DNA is TGTGCCAGCAGCTTGAGGACAGTCCAGCTTCGTGGCTACACCTTC. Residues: CASSLRTVQLRGYTF.

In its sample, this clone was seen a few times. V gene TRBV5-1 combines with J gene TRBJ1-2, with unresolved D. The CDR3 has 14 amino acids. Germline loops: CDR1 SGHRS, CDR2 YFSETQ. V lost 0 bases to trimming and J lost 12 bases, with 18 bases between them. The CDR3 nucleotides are TGCGCCAGCAGCTTGGGGGCAGGACCCACTCGTGACACCTTC. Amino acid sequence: CASSLGAGPTRDTF.